The 28 T cell receptor beta chains below all came from one sample that was sequenced in a study of blood T cell repertoires in COVID-19 (dated by TCRdb to between 2020 and 2021). The library was produced with the immunoSEQ multiplex PCR assay. Held by TCRdb, this immuneACCESS table contains in-frame sequences only and omits some clones. Under half of the omission traces to an unresolved V gene where checked; the cause of the rest is unknown. The sample data list 200,000 to 250,000 clones, and about 80% of these were observed just once. Jointly, the top ten make up approximately 1.9% of the sample. Sequencing used peripheral blood. The source is a woman aged 80 or over with acute or convalescent COVID-19.

The J gene is TRBJ1-1, the V gene TRBV5-4, with 8 bases lining up with TRBD1. With V trimmed by 7 bases and J by 1 base, 12 bases remained unmatched. The V gene's germline CDR1 is SGHNT and CDR2 YYREEE (reference sequence). The CDR3 has 16 residues. CDR3 DNA sequence: TGTGCCAGCGGAGTTCAGGGGGCTTTGGGGAACACTGAAGCTTTCTTT. Residues: CASGVQGALGNTEAFF.

This chain joins TRBV5-1 and TRBJ2-1, with 11 bases aligning to TRBD2. This CDR3 has 19 amino acids. Per germline, CDR1 SGHRS and CDR2 YFSETQ. The V segment lost 4 bases and the J segment 0 bases; nucleotides outside the gene matches: 12. The CDR3 loop reads CASSTPPGTSGYSYNEQFF. The CDR3 DNA is TGCGCCAGCAGCACCCCGCCCGGGACTAGCGGTTACTCCTACAATGAGCAGTTCTTC.

The genes are TRBV25-1 and TRBJ1-2, with a tentative D call TRBD1 (5 bases). The CDR3 consists of 12 residues. CDR1 and CDR2 (germline): MGHDK, SYGVNS. The V end was cut by 6 bases, the J end by 8 bases, with 13 bases between. Written as DNA, the CDR3 is TGTGCCAGCAGCCCCACAGGTTCAGGCTACACCTTC. It is translated as CASSPTGSGYTF.

The chain links TRBV14 to TRBJ2-7; D is uncertain. Germline V gene data show CDR1 as SGHDN and CDR2 as FVKESK. Trimming left V 0 bases short and J 0 bases short, with 6 bases between. The CDR3 is 14 amino acids. For the CDR3, the DNA is TGTGCCAGCAGCCAAGAAATATCCTCCTACGAGCAGTACTTC. This encodes CASSQEISSYEQYF.

This rearrangement joins TRBV9 to TRBJ2-1, with TRBD1 matching over 10 bases. The CDR3 extends over 14 amino acids. Germline V gives CDR1 SGDLS, CDR2 YYNGEE. Trimming at V came to 5 bases and at J to 7 bases, leaving 6 bases not matched to a gene. CDR3 region: CASSEDRGLNEQFF. In DNA, the CDR3 is TGTGCCAGCAGTGAAGACAGGGGGCTGAATGAGCAGTTCTTC.

The V call is TRBV28, the J call TRBJ1-1; 7 nucleotides agree with TRBD1. CDR1 MDHEN and CDR2 SYDVKM come from the germline V gene. V dropped 9 bases and J dropped 0; count of bases not matched to a gene: 4. CDR3 length: 13 residues. The CDR3 region is CASTRGLNTEAFF. CDR3 nucleotide sequence: TGTGCCAGTACAAGGGGGCTGAACACTGAAGCTTTCTTT.

This chain links TRBV18 with TRBJ2-7, with 14 bases that match TRBD2. The germline V gene encodes CDR1 KGHSH and CDR2 LQKENI. The length of the CDR3 is 15 residues. The ends lost 3 bases at V and 3 bases at J; junction bases unmatched: 1. Here the CDR3 reads CASSPGTSGGYEQYF. The CDR3 DNA reads as TGTGCCAGCTCACCGGGGACTAGCGGGGGCTACGAGCAGTACTTC.

This chain links TRBV20-1 with TRBJ2-7; unclear D gene. The V gene's germline CDR1 is DFQATT and CDR2 SNEGSKA (reference sequence). This CDR3 region has 10 residues. Trimming left V 6 bases short and J 6 bases short, with 9 bases between. The CDR3 DNA reads as TGCAGTGCCCATCGCGGCGAGCAGTACTTC. Its translation: CSAHRGEQYF.

This rearrangement joins TRBV10-3 to TRBJ2-7; 9 positions match TRBD2. V was pared by 6 bases and J by 7 bases, with 10 bases of the junction left unmatched. The germline CDR1 and CDR2 sequences are ENHRY and SYGVKD. CDR3 size: 14 residues. CDR3 loop: CAISVAGVNGEQYF. CDR3 nucleotides: TGTGCCATCAGCGTAGCGGGAGTAAACGGTGAGCAGTACTTC.

This clone has only a few counts. The J gene is TRBJ2-3, the V gene TRBV9; 8 bases line up with TRBD1. This CDR3 is 15 amino acids long. J was trimmed by 4 bases and V by 3 bases; bases with no gene match: 7. Germline V gives CDR1 SGDLS, CDR2 YYNGEE. The CDR3 region has the DNA TGTGCCAGCAGCGGTTTCAGGGGGCGCCCAGATACGCAGTATTTT. It yields the protein CASSGFRGRPDTQYF.

The V call is TRBV4-1, the J call TRBJ1-2; the D gene is possibly TRBD1 (6 bases). CDR3 length: 17 amino acids. Germline V gene sequence: CDR1 MGHRA, CDR2 YSYEKL. Trimming took off 3 bases at V and 4 bases at J, with 21 bases between the two ends. The DNA for the CDR3 is TGCGCCAGCAGCCAGGTCGGCAGGGGTAAAAGAACCTATGGCTACACCTTC. It translates to CASSQVGRGKRTYGYTF.

The chain recombines TRBV4-2 with TRBJ1-1; maybe TRBD1 (5 bases). CDR1 is LGHNA, CDR2 YNFKEQ, per germline. This CDR3 comprises 15 residues. The V end lost 2 bases, the J end lost 5 bases, and 15 bases lay between the germline ends. CDR3 DNA sequence: TGTGCCAGCAGCCAATTAAGGGGAATGGATACTGAAGCTTTCTTT. Encoded protein: CASSQLRGMDTEAFF.

This sequence joins TRBV9 and TRBJ2-2; 11 nucleotides agree with TRBD2. V lost 3 bases and J lost 3; bases outside the gene matches: 4. CDR3 size: 16 residues. CDR1 and CDR2 (germline): SGDLS, YYNGEE. The CDR3, as DNA: TGTGCCAGCAGCGCACTAGCGGGAGTTGACACCGGGGAGCTGTTTTTT. Its protein product is CASSALAGVDTGELFF.

This clone was found a few times. The same CDR3 is also encoded by other DNA sequences in this sample. The chain has TRBV18 and TRBJ1-5, with TRBD1 matching 8 bases. J lost 2 bases, V lost 4 bases, and 1 base had no gene match. The CDR3 length is 14 residues. The V gene's germline CDR1 is KGHSH and CDR2 LQKENI. Here the CDR3 DNA reads TGTGCCAGCTCACAGGGACAGGGCAATCAGCCCCAGCATTTT. This translates into CASSQGQGNQPQHF.

This clone was seen just once. One end of the junction varies from germline; a read error may be responsible. J is TRBJ1-5 and V is TRBV7-7; 7 nucleotides align to TRBD1. Germline V lookup: CDR1 SSHAT, CDR2 FNYEAQ (reference sequence). The CDR3 is 13 amino acids. CDR3 amino acids: CASSKDRQQPQHF. CDR3 sequence (DNA): TGTGCTAGCAGCAAGGACAGGCAACAGCCCCAGCATTTT.

The chain combines TRBV19 with TRBJ1-3; 8 bases line up with TRBD1. CDR3 length: 17 amino acids. CDR1 and CDR2 from the germline V gene are LNHDA and SQIVND (reference sequence). Unmatched junction bases numbered 10, after V lost 4 bases and J lost 2 bases. The CDR3 reads CASSTRGQGGTGNTIYF. The CDR3 region has the DNA TGTGCCAGTAGTACCCGCGGACAGGGAGGAACTGGAAACACCATATATTTT.

This clone was counted once. The rearrangement uses TRBV3-1 (or the pseudogene TRBV3-2) and TRBJ1-1; the D gene is possibly TRBD1 (5 bases). The V end was cut by 1 base, the J end by 5 bases, with 14 bases between. CDR3 length equals 15 residues. Germline V gene sequence: CDR1 LGHDT, CDR2 YNNKEL (reference sequence). CDR3 sequence reads: CASSQVAGRKTEAFF. CDR3 bases: TGTGCCAGCAGCCAAGTTGCGGGGCGCAAGACTGAAGCTTTCTTT.

The chain joins TRBV7-9 to TRBJ2-2; no reliable D call. The CDR3 is made up of 14 amino acids. V was shortened by 1 base and J by 1 base, with 4 bases between the two germline ends. Germline V lookup: CDR1 SEHNR, CDR2 FQNEAQ (reference sequence). The CDR3 here is CASSLGLNTGELFF. CDR3 in DNA: TGTGCCAGCAGCTTAGGGCTGAACACCGGGGAGCTGTTTTTT.

The rearrangement joins TRBV28 to TRBJ2-7, with 11 nucleotides matching TRBD2. Losses at the gene ends were 1 base for V and 9 bases for J; bases not matched to a gene: 2. Germline values: CDR1 MDHEN, CDR2 SYDVKM. CDR3 length equals 13 residues. The CDR3 sequence: CASSLSGLAGQYF. CDR3 DNA sequence: TGTGCCAGCAGTTTATCCGGACTAGCGGGGCAGTACTTC.

The chain recombines TRBV10-3 with TRBJ1-2, with TRBD1 identical over 8 bases. V lost 10 bases to trimming and J lost 8 bases; unmatched junction nucleotides: 9. CDR1 and CDR2 from the germline V gene are ENHRY and SYGVKD. CDR3 length: 12 amino acids. DNA for the CDR3: TGTGCCACCATGACAGGGGTAGGAGGCTACACCTTC. Amino acid sequence: CATMTGVGGYTF.

The chain employs TRBV27 and TRBJ1-4; the D is unclear. The CDR3 runs 15 residues. V lost 0 bases to trimming and J lost 3 bases, with 8 bases between them. CDR1 and CDR2 (germline): MNHEY, SMNVEV (reference sequence). CDR3 amino acids: CASSLSWLANEKLFF. The CDR3 DNA reads as TGTGCCAGCAGTTTATCCTGGCTGGCTAATGAAAAACTGTTTTTT.

V is TRBV6-4 and J is TRBJ2-1; 9 nucleotides align to TRBD2. The CDR3 extends over 16 amino acids. The germline V gene encodes CDR1 MRHNA and CDR2 SNTAGT. Losses at the gene ends were 5 bases for V and 3 bases for J; bases not matched to a gene: 8. CDR3 sequence (DNA): TGTGCCAGCAGTTCCCCAAGTAGCGGGAGCTACAATGAGCAGTTCTTC. This sequence encodes CASSSPSSGSYNEQFF.

A single count supports this clone. The chain joins TRBV13 to TRBJ2-3, with 14 bases identical to TRBD2. Germline V gene sequence: CDR1 PRHDT, CDR2 FYEKMQ (reference sequence). With 5 bases clipped from V and 1 base from J, the junction kept 11 bases outside the gene matches. This CDR3 has 19 amino acids. The CDR3 region is CASSPRTSGRPRGTDTQYF. CDR3 bases: TGTGCCAGCAGCCCCCGGACTAGCGGGAGGCCTCGGGGCACAGATACGCAGTATTTT.

This clone has only one observation. The V gene is TRBV18, the J gene TRBJ1-2; 11 nucleotides line up with TRBD1. V shed 4 bases and J 5 bases; nucleotides not matched to a gene: 6. The CDR3 length is 15 residues. The germline gives CDR1 KGHSH, CDR2 LQKENI. CDR3 bases: TGTGCCAGCTCACAAGCCGGGACAGGGGGTTATGGCTACACCTTC. It yields the protein CASSQAGTGGYGYTF.

This clone was found once. The gene calls are TRBV19 and TRBJ2-5, with 9 bases fitting TRBD2. J was trimmed by 2 bases and V by 5 bases; bases with no gene match: 6. The length of the CDR3 is 15 residues. Per the germline V gene, CDR1 is LNHDA and CDR2 is SQIVND (reference sequence). The CDR3 here is CASSGGTSYQETQYF. CDR3 sequence (DNA): TGTGCCAGTAGTGGCGGGACTAGCTATCAAGAGACCCAGTACTTC.

The V and J genes are TRBV5-1 and TRBJ1-1; 8 bases are shared with TRBD1. Losses at the gene ends were 2 bases for V and 3 bases for J; bases not matched to a gene: 6. The CDR3 contains 15 residues. Germline V lookup: CDR1 SGHRS, CDR2 YFSETQ. Here the CDR3 reads CASSFAGQGHTEAFF. The CDR3 DNA reads TGCGCCAGCAGCTTCGCAGGACAGGGACACACTGAAGCTTTCTTT.

This chain joins TRBV3-1 (or the pseudogene TRBV3-2) and TRBJ2-7, with TRBD1 as a possible D gene (6 bases). This CDR3 spans 15 amino acids. Looked up from germline, CDR1 is LGHDT and CDR2 is YNNKEL (reference sequence). V was shortened by 0 bases and J by 0 bases, with 9 bases between the two germline ends. CDR3 DNA: TGTGCCAGCAGCCAAGAATACAGGGACTCCTACGAGCAGTACTTC. Its protein is CASSQEYRDSYEQYF.

This clone was recorded once. J is TRBJ2-2 and V is TRBV5-1; D perhaps matches TRBD2 (5 bases). The CDR3 sequence is 15 residues long. Trimming took 4 bases from V and 7 from J, leaving 17 bases between them. Germline loops: CDR1 SGHRS, CDR2 YFSETQ. CDR3 sequence reads: CASSPGLPTVGELFF. The CDR3 DNA follows: TGCGCCAGCAGCCCCGGACTGCCCACTGTCGGGGAGCTGTTTTTT.